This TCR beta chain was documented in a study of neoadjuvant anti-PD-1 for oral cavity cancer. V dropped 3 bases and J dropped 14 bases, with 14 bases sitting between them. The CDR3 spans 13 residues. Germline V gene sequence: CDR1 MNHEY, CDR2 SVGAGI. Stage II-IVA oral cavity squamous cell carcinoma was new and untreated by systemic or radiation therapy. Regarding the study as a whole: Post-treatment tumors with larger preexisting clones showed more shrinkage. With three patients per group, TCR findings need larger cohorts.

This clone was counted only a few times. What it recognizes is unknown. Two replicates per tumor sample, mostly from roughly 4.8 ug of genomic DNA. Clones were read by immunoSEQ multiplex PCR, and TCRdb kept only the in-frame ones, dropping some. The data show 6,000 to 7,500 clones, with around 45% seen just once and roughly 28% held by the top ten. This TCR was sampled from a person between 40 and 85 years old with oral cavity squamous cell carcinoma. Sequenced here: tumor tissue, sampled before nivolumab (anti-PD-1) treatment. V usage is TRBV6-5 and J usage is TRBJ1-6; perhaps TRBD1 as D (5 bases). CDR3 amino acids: CASSYEGALALHF. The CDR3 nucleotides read TGTGCCAGCAGTTATGAAGGGGCCCTGGCCCTCCACTTT.